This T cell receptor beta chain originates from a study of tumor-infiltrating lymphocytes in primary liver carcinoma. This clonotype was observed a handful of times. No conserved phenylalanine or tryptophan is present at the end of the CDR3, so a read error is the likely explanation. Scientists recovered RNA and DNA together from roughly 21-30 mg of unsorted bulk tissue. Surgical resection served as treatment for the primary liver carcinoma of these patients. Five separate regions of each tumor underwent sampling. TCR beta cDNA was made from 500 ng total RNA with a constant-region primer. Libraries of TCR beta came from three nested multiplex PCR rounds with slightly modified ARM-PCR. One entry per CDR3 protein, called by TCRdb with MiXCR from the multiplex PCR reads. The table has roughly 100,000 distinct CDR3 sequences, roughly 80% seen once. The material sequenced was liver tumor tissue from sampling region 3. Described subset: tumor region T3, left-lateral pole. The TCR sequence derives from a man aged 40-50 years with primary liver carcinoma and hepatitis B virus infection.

In nucleotides, the CDR3 is TGTGCCAGCAGCCAACGACAGGGGAGAGGGACAGATAGGCAGTATCTT. It codes for CASSQRQGRGTDRQYL. The chain employs TRBV14 and TRBJ2-3; 8 bases agree with TRBD1. Looked up from germline, CDR1 is SGHDN and CDR2 is FVKESK. The CDR3 is made up of 16 amino acids.